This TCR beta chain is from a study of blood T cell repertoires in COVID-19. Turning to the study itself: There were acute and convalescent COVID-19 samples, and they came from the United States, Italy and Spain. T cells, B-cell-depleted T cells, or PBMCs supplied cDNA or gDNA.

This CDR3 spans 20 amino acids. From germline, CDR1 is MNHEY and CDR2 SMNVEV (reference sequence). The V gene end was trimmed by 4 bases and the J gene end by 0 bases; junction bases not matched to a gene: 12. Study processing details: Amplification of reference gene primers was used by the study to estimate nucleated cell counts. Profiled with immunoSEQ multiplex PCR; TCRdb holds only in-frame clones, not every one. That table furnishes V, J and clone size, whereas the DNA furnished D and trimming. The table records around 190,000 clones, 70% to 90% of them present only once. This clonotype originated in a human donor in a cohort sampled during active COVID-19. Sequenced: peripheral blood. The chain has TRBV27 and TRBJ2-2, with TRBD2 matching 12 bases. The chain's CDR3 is CASSSPGLAGVRANTGELFF. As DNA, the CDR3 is TGTGCCAGCAGTTCACCGGGACTAGCGGGCGTAAGAGCGAACACCGGGGAGCTGTTTTTT.